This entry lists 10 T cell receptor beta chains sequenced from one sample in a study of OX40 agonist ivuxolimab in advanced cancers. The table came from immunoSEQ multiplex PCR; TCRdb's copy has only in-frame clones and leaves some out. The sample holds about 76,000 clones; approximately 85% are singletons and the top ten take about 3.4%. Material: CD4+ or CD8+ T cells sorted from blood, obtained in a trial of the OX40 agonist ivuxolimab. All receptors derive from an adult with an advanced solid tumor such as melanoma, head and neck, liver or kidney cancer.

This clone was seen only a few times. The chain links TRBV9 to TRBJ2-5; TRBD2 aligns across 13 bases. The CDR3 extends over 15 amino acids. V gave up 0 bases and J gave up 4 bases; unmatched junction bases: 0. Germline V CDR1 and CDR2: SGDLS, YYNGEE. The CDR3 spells CASSVGTSGGETQYF. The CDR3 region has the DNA TGTGCCAGCAGCGTAGGGACTAGCGGGGGAGAGACCCAGTACTTC.

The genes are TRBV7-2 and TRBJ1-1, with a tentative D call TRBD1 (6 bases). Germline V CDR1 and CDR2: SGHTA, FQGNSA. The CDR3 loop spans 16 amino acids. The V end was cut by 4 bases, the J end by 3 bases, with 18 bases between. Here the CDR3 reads CASSSNTGRGYTEAFF. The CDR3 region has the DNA TGTGCCAGCAGCTCCAACACCGGCAGGGGATACACTGAAGCTTTCTTT.

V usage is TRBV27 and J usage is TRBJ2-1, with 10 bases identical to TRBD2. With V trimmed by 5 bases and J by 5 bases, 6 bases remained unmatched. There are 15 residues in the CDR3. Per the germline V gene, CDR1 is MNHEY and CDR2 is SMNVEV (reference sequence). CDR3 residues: CASSLLAGRDNEQFF. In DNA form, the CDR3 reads TGTGCCAGCAGTCTACTAGCGGGACGTGACAATGAGCAGTTCTTC.

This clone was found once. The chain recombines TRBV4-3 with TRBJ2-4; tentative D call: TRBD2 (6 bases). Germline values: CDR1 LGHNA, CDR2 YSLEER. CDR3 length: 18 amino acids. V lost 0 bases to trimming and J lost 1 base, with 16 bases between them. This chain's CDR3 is CASSQEPPGGTAKNIQYF. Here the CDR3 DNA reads TGCGCCAGCAGCCAAGAGCCCCCCGGCGGGACGGCCAAAAACATTCAGTACTTC.

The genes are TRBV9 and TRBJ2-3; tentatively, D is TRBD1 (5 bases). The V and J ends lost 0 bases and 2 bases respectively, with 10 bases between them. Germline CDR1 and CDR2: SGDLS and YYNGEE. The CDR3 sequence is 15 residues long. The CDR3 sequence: CASSVVRELTDTQYF. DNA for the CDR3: TGTGCCAGCAGCGTAGTCAGGGAACTCACAGATACGCAGTATTTT.

The CDR3 nucleotides are TGTGCCAGCAGCCCCCGTAGCGCGTCGTTTGGCAAGACCCAGTACTTC. It codes for CASSPRSASFGKTQYF. The chain has TRBV7-2 and TRBJ2-5, with TRBD2 as a possible D gene (5 bases). The V end was cut by 5 bases, the J end by 6 bases, with 22 bases between. Per the germline V gene, CDR1 is SGHTA and CDR2 is FQGNSA. The CDR3 has 16 residues.

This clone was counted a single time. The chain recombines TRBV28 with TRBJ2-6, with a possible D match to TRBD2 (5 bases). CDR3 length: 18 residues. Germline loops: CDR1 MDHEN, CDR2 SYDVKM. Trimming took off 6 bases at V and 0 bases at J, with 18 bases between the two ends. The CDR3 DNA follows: TGTGCCAGCAGCAAAGGACTGGAGTTGTTCTCTGGGGCCAACGTCCTGACTTTC. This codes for CASSKGLELFSGANVLTF.

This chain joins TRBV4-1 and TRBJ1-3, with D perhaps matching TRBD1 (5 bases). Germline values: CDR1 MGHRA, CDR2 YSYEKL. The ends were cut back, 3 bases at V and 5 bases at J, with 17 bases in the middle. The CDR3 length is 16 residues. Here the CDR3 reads CASSHMGLLQRNTIYF. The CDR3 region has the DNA TGCGCCAGCAGCCACATGGGACTTTTACAAAGAAACACCATATATTTT.

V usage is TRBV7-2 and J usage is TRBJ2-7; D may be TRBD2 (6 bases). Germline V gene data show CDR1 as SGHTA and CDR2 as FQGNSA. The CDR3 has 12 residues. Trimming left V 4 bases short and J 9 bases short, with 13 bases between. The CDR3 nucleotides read TGTGCCAGCAGCTCGGGACTGTTGGGGCAGTACTTC. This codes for CASSSGLLGQYF.

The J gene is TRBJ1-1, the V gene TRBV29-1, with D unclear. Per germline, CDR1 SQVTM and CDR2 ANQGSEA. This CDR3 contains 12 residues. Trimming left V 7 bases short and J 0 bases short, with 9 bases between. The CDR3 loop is CSARTVNTEAFF. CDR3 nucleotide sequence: TGCAGCGCCCGAACAGTGAACACTGAAGCTTTCTTT.